The next 19 T cell receptor beta chains were all read from a single sample in a study of cytomegalovirus exposure and HLA in healthy donors. The PCR made use of 60 Vbeta and 13 Jbeta primers. Using immunoSEQ multiplex PCR, the repertoire was profiled, and TCRdb retains in-frame clones only, with some absent. The sample yields roughly 100,000 clones, approximately 80% seen once. The sequenced sample consisted of PBMCs. Source of these receptors: a woman aged 18-29 years in good health and CMV-seropositive.

The chain has TRBV28 and TRBJ1-2, with D possibly being TRBD1 (5 bases). This CDR3 contains 12 residues. V gave up 5 bases and J gave up 8 bases, with 12 bases separating them. The germline V gene encodes CDR1 MDHEN and CDR2 SYDVKM. CDR3 sequence: CASSPQVYGYTF. The CDR3 region has the DNA TGTGCCAGCAGTCCACAGGTATACGGCTACACCTTC.

This chain joins TRBV2 and TRBJ1-6, with unresolved D. Germline V lookup: CDR1 SNHLY, CDR2 FYNNEI. The V end was cut by 4 bases, the J end by 7 bases, with 8 bases between. The CDR3 spans 13 residues. The CDR3, as DNA: TGTGCCAGCAGTGCGAGAGGGAATTCACCCCTCCACTTT. Translated: CASSARGNSPLHF.

The chain joins TRBV19 to TRBJ1-1; D is possibly TRBD1 (5 bases). V lost 8 bases to trimming and J lost 1 base, with 23 bases between them. The CDR3 consists of 17 residues. Germline CDR1 reads LNHDA; CDR2 reads SQIVND (reference sequence). CDR3 coding DNA: TGTGCCAGTTCCCCTCCGTACCAGGGAACACGGAACACTGAAGCTTTCTTT. Protein: CASSPPYQGTRNTEAFF.

The chain joins TRBV6-1 to TRBJ2-1; D might be TRBD2 (6 bases). CDR1 MNHNS and CDR2 SASEGT come from the germline V gene. The length of the CDR3 is 14 residues. V dropped 7 bases and J dropped 9 bases, with 19 bases sitting between them. The CDR3 nucleotides read TGTGCCAGCACCCTTGGGCGGGGTCTCAGTGAGCAGTTCTTC. Its protein product is CASTLGRGLSEQFF.

V and J are TRBV4-2 and TRBJ2-7; D is unresolved. From germline, CDR1 is LGHNA and CDR2 YNFKEQ. V gave up 0 bases and J gave up 2 bases, with 5 bases separating them. CDR3 length equals 13 residues. DNA for the CDR3: TGTGCCAGCAGCCAAGAGCACACCTACGAGCAGTACTTC. This translates into CASSQEHTYEQYF.

The chain joins TRBV5-1 to TRBJ1-4, with 9 positions matching TRBD1. V shed 0 bases, J shed 6 bases, and the junction held 9 bases outside the gene matches. CDR3 length: 17 residues. Germline CDR1 SGHRS, CDR2 YFSETQ. CDR3 residues: CASSLVPPGQGDEKLFF. CDR3 DNA sequence: TGCGCCAGCAGCTTGGTACCCCCGGGACAGGGAGATGAAAAACTGTTTTTT. The whole variable domain, filled in from reference TRBV5-1 and TRBJ1-4, reads KAGVTQTPRYLIKTRGQQVTLSCSPISGHRSVSWYQQTPGQGLQFLFEYFSETQRNKGNFPGRFSGRQFSNSRSEMNVSTLELGDSALYLCASSLVPPGQGDEKLFFGSGTQLSVL.

This clone was detected only a few times. This likely stems from a read error, as it lies one base from a far larger clone. The chain employs TRBV6-5 and TRBJ2-7; D call uncertain. This CDR3 region has 13 residues. The germline V gene encodes CDR1 MNHEY and CDR2 SVGAGI. V lost 6 bases and J 2 bases, leaving 11 bases between the germline ends. The CDR3 nucleotides read TGTGCCAGCAGCCCCCTAGGTACCTACGAGCAGTACTTC. Translation gives CASSPLGTYEQYF.

V and J are TRBV7-2 and TRBJ1-2; 7 bases agree with TRBD1. V lost 5 bases to trimming and J lost 5 bases; unmatched junction nucleotides: 8. This CDR3 is built from 14 residues. Per germline, CDR1 SGHTA and CDR2 FQGNSA. CDR3 bases: TGTGCCAGCAGCACGACCGGGACAGCGTATGGCTACACCTTC. The encoded protein is CASSTTGTAYGYTF.

This chain links TRBV15 with TRBJ2-7; TRBD1 might be the D (6 bases). The CDR3 spans 14 residues. Germline CDR1 and CDR2: LNHNV and YYDKDF (reference sequence). V shed 2 bases and J shed 6 bases, with 14 bases lying between them. The CDR3: CATSRRKGVGEQYF. The CDR3 region has the DNA TGTGCCACCAGCAGAAGGAAGGGGGTTGGCGAGCAGTACTTC.

The J gene is TRBJ1-1, the V gene TRBV23-1; D not certain. TRBV23-1 is classed as an ORF, of uncertain function. The CDR3 extends over 11 amino acids. The ends were cut back, 7 bases at V and 11 bases at J, with 14 bases in the middle. The DNA for the CDR3 is TGCGCCAGCATGGAAACAGCTCGGGCTTTCTTT. Translated, it gives CASMETARAFF.

V and J are TRBV9 and TRBJ2-2; possible D gene TRBD1, 5 bases. The V end lost 1 base, the J end lost 4 bases, and 20 bases lay between the germline ends. The CDR3 has 18 residues. CDR1 is SGDLS, CDR2 YYNGEE, per germline. The CDR3 sequence: CASSVSNIGALTTGELFF. CDR3 in DNA: TGTGCCAGCAGCGTATCAAATATTGGGGCTTTAACCACCGGGGAGCTGTTTTTT.

The sample holds a few counts of this clone. The rearrangement links TRBV27 to TRBJ2-7; 7 bases agree with TRBD1. V shed 8 bases, J shed 5 bases, and the junction held 9 bases outside the gene matches. The CDR3 runs 13 residues. Per the germline V gene, CDR1 is MNHEY and CDR2 is SMNVEV (reference sequence). DNA for the CDR3: TGTGCCAGCTCCCCGACAGGGAACGACGAGCAGTACTTC. It translates to CASSPTGNDEQYF.

The chain uses TRBV19 and TRBJ2-6; 8 bases match TRBD1. Trimming removed 3 bases from V and 4 bases from J; junction bases left unmatched: 2. The CDR3 runs to 15 residues. The germline gives CDR1 LNHDA, CDR2 SQIVND (reference sequence). In nucleotides, the CDR3 is TGTGCCAGTAGTATTCAGGGGGCAGGGGCCAACGTCCTGACTTTC. Translating gives CASSIQGAGANVLTF.

The chain joins TRBV6-1 to TRBJ2-7, with 10 bases aligning to TRBD2. The CDR3 contains 15 residues. V was pared by 1 base and J by 4 bases, with 4 bases of the junction left unmatched. Germline V gene lookup returns CDR1 MNHNS and CDR2 SASEGT. The CDR3 bases are TGTGCCAGCAGTGAAGAGACTAGCGGGCCTTACGAGCAGTACTTC. This translates into CASSEETSGPYEQYF.

V is TRBV19 and J is TRBJ1-1; 8 positions agree with TRBD1. V lost 4 bases and J lost 1; bases outside the gene matches: 8. The CDR3 is 16 amino acids. The germline CDR1 and CDR2 sequences are LNHDA and SQIVND (reference sequence). The CDR3 DNA is TGTGCCAGTAGTAAGGGGCCTGACAGGGGGAACACTGAAGCTTTCTTT. Its protein product is CASSKGPDRGNTEAFF.

CDR3 sequence (DNA): TGTGCCATCAGTGAGTCGGAGGCAAGGAACCAGCCCCAGCATTTT. It encodes CAISESEARNQPQHF. The chain carries TRBV10-3 and TRBJ1-5, with D hard to call. This CDR3 has 15 residues. Trimming cost V 0 bases and J 7 bases, with 13 bases left between them. The germline V gene has CDR1 ENHRY and CDR2 SYGVKD.

V usage is TRBV4-1 and J usage is TRBJ1-5, with D possibly being TRBD1 (6 bases). The CDR3 consists of 18 residues. V gave up 0 bases and J gave up 4 bases, with 19 bases separating them. Looked up from germline, CDR1 is MGHRA and CDR2 is YSYEKL. The CDR3 bases are TGCGCCAGCAGCCAAGATTGGGGGCGGAGAAACCAAAATCAGCCCCAGCATTTT. Residues: CASSQDWGRRNQNQPQHF.

The V call is TRBV6-5, the J call TRBJ2-2, with D maybe TRBD2 (5 bases). The CDR3 consists of 14 residues. V was cut by 6 bases and J by 5 bases, with 13 bases left in between. Germline V CDR1 and CDR2: MNHEY, SVGAGI. The CDR3 nucleotides are TGTGCCAGCAGCCCCTCGGGGTTAACCGGGGAGCTGTTTTTT. Translating gives CASSPSGLTGELFF.

In its sample, this clone was seen a few times. J is TRBJ1-1 and V is TRBV18; TRBD1 matches 9 bases. The junction had 9 bases not matched to a gene; V was cut back by 6 bases and J by 4 bases. Germline CDR1 KGHSH, CDR2 LQKENI. This CDR3 comprises 15 residues. DNA of the CDR3: TGTGCCAGCTCGCCGGGACAGGGAACGGGCACTGAAGCTTTCTTT. Protein product: CASSPGQGTGTEAFF.